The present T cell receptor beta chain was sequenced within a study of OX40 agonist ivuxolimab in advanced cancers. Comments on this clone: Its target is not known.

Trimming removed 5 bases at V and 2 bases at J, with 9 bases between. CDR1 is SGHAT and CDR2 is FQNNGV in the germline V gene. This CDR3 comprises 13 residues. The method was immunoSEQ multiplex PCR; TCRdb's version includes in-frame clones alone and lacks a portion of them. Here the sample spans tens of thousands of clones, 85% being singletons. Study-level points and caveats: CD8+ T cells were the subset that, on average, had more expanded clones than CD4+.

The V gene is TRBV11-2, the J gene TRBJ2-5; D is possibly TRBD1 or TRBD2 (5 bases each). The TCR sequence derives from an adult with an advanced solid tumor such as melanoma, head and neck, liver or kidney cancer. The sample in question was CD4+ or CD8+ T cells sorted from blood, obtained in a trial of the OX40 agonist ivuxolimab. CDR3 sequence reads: CASSPGRQETQYF. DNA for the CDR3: TGTGCCAGCAGCCCGGGGCGGCAAGAGACCCAGTACTTC.